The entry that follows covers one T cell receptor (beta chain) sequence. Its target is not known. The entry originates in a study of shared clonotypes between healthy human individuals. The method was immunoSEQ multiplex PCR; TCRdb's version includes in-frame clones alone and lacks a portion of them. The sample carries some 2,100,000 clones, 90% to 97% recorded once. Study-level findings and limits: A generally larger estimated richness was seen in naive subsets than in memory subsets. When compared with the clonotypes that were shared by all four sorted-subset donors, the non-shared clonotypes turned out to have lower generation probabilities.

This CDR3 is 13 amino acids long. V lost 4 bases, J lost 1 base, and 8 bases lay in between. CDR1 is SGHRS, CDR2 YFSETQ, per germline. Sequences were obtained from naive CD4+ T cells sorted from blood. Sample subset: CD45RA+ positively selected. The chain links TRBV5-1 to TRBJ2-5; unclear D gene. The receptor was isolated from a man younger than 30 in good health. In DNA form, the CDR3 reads TGCGCCAGCAGCGTGATAAGCCAAGAGACCCAGTACTTC. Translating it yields CASSVISQETQYF.